The present entry profiles one T cell receptor (beta chain) with its context. Its antigen remains unidentified. In the same sample, other DNA sequences code for this CDR3. The data derive from a study of shared clonotypes between healthy human individuals. Profiling relied on immunoSEQ multiplex PCR, and the TCRdb table lists in-frame clones only, not all of them. The table has over 400,000 clones, around 95% seen once. This CDR3 is 15 amino acids long. The ends were cut back, 3 bases at V and 0 bases at J, with 6 bases in the middle. Germline V gives CDR1 KGHSH, CDR2 LQKENI. Study-level findings and limits: Against clonotypes common to all four donors, non-shared ones had lower generation probabilities.

The chain joins TRBV18 to TRBJ2-6; no clear D. This TCR came from a woman in her twenties or thirties in good health. Sequenced sample: naive CD4+ T cells sorted from blood. Sample subset: CD45RA+ positively selected. This CDR3 reads CASSPPSSGANVLTF. CDR3 in DNA: TGTGCCAGCTCACCCCCGTCCTCTGGGGCCAACGTCCTGACTTTC.